One and the same sample provided the 19 T cell receptor beta chains below, sequenced in a study of cytotoxic CD8 clonotypes in ibrutinib-treated CLL. Only in-frame clones appear in the TCRdb table, and some are missing; sequencing was by immunoSEQ multiplex PCR. This sample has some 140,000 clones; around 93% occur once, and the top ten carry 10% to 13%. The source material was PBMCs, sampled after 12 months of ibrutinib treatment. These receptors came from a human donor with chronic lymphocytic leukemia.

The chain links TRBV5-1 to TRBJ2-7; the D is unclear. The CDR3 has 11 amino acids. Trimming cost V 0 bases and J 6 bases, with 4 bases left between them. Germline CDR1 and CDR2: SGHRS and YFSETQ. The CDR3 region is CASSLEGEQYF. The CDR3 bases are TGCGCCAGCAGCTTGGAAGGCGAGCAGTACTTC.

The genes are TRBV28 and TRBJ1-1; D possibly corresponds to TRBD1 (5 bases). Trimming took 2 bases from V and 4 from J, leaving 14 bases between them. There are 15 residues in the CDR3. Germline V CDR1 and CDR2: MDHEN, SYDVKM. The CDR3 sequence is CASSLRQGGGTEAFF. DNA for the CDR3: TGTGCCAGCAGTTTAAGGCAGGGCGGCGGCACTGAAGCTTTCTTT.

The V and J genes are TRBV11-3 and TRBJ2-1, with 11 bases fitting TRBD2. Per the germline V gene, CDR1 is SGHNT and CDR2 is YENEEA. V shed 4 bases and J 0 bases; nucleotides not matched to a gene: 8. This CDR3 spans 18 amino acids. CDR3 bases: TGTGCCAGCAGCTCCGGGACTAGCGGAACAAGCTCCTACAATGAGCAGTTCTTC. Amino acids: CASSSGTSGTSSYNEQFF.

J is TRBJ1-5 and V is TRBV28; D is perhaps TRBD1 (5 bases). Germline values: CDR1 MDHEN, CDR2 SYDVKM. With 7 bases removed from V and 4 bases from J, the gap between germline ends came to 23 bases. The CDR3 loop spans 17 amino acids. The CDR3 DNA sequence: TGTGCCAGCACCTTAACCCGACAGTTACCCCCTAATCAGCCCCAGCATTTT. Protein: CASTLTRQLPPNQPQHF.

The rearrangement joins TRBV28 to TRBJ2-5, with 8 bases identical to TRBD1. J lost 5 bases, V lost 3 bases, and 14 bases had no gene match. CDR1 MDHEN and CDR2 SYDVKM come from the germline V gene. The CDR3 is 17 residues long. CDR3: CASSFSPGQGASETQYF. CDR3 bases: TGTGCCAGCAGTTTCAGTCCGGGGCAGGGGGCCAGCGAGACCCAGTACTTC.

The V call is TRBV28, the J call TRBJ2-2; D not certain. V lost 10 bases and J lost 5, with 14 bases in between. Germline loops: CDR1 MDHEN, CDR2 SYDVKM. There are 13 residues in the CDR3. CDR3 in amino acids: CATMTMMTGELFF. As DNA, the CDR3 is TGTGCCACCATGACGATGATGACCGGGGAGCTGTTTTTT.

The chain joins TRBV18 to TRBJ2-7; 8 nucleotides agree with TRBD1. CDR1 and CDR2 from the germline V gene are KGHSH and LQKENI. J was trimmed by 5 bases and V by 3 bases; bases with no gene match: 9. The CDR3 is 15 amino acids. The CDR3 reads CASSPRSDRVHEQYF. Here the CDR3 DNA reads TGTGCCAGCTCACCCAGATCGGACAGGGTCCACGAGCAGTACTTC.

The rearrangement joins TRBV29-1 to TRBJ2-3; no reliable D call. From germline, CDR1 is SQVTM and CDR2 ANQGSEA. The CDR3 loop spans 12 amino acids. V was shortened by 6 bases and J by 3 bases, with 10 bases between the two germline ends. As DNA, the CDR3 is TGCAGCGTAGCCGGATGGACAGATACGCAGTATTTT. Its protein product is CSVAGWTDTQYF.

This rearrangement joins TRBV7-9 to TRBJ2-3; D is possibly TRBD2 (6 bases). In germline, CDR1 is SEHNR, CDR2 FQNEAQ (reference sequence). Trimming stripped 2 bases from V and 3 bases from J, with 15 bases between. The CDR3 spans 16 residues. In DNA, the CDR3 is TGTGCCAGCAGCTTATGGGCGGGGCCTATTACAGATACGCAGTATTTT. This encodes CASSLWAGPITDTQYF.

CDR3 nucleotide sequence: TGTGCCAGCAGTTCAGATAGCGGGTACTACAATGAGCAGTTCTTC. It yields the protein CASSSDSGYYNEQFF. The chain combines TRBV28 with TRBJ2-1, with 7 nucleotides matching TRBD2. Germline values: CDR1 MDHEN, CDR2 SYDVKM. The CDR3 length is 15 residues. Trimming cost V 4 bases and J 3 bases; bases outside gene matches: 6.

The J gene is TRBJ1-2, the V gene TRBV6-6; possibly TRBD1 for D (6 bases). The CDR3 runs to 14 residues. The germline CDR1 and CDR2 sequences are MNHNY and SVGAGI (reference sequence). Trimming removed 2 bases from V and 7 bases from J, with 14 bases in between. The CDR3 loop reads CASSYVGASFGYTF. The CDR3 nucleotides are TGTGCCAGCAGTTACGTGGGGGCCTCCTTTGGCTACACCTTC.

The J gene is TRBJ2-7, the V gene TRBV30; D is uncertain. CDR3 size: 14 residues. Germline V gene lookup returns CDR1 GTSNPN and CDR2 SVGIG (reference sequence). Trimming removed 3 bases from V and 2 bases from J, with 14 bases in between. CDR3 coding DNA: TGTGCCTGGAGCCCAGGTCTAACTACCTACGAGCAGTACTTC. Translating it yields CAWSPGLTTYEQYF.

The V call is TRBV27, the J call TRBJ2-5; a weak D match, TRBD2 (6 bases). The CDR3 is 15 amino acids. V dropped 3 bases and J dropped 4 bases, with 15 bases sitting between them. Germline CDR1 reads MNHEY; CDR2 reads SMNVEV (reference sequence). The CDR3 loop reads CASSFRRQGGETQYF. For the CDR3, the DNA is TGTGCCAGCAGTTTTCGTCGTCAGGGAGGAGAGACCCAGTACTTC.

This clone was observed once. The chain uses TRBV28 and TRBJ2-7, with D uncertain. The CDR3 is made up of 15 amino acids. Germline values: CDR1 MDHEN, CDR2 SYDVKM. V dropped 5 bases and J dropped 3 bases, with 17 bases sitting between them. CDR3 sequence reads: CASSILNAGFYEQYF. CDR3 sequence (DNA): TGTGCCAGCAGTATCCTCAACGCCGGCTTCTACGAGCAGTACTTC.

This chain uses TRBV9 with TRBJ1-3; the match to TRBD1 covers 10 bases. The CDR3 runs 17 residues. Germline V CDR1 and CDR2: SGDLS, YYNGEE. The ends lost 4 bases at V and 0 bases at J; junction bases unmatched: 7. CDR3 region: CASSPRTGGNSGNTIYF. The CDR3 nucleotides are TGTGCCAGCAGCCCGCGGACAGGGGGGAACTCTGGAAACACCATATATTTT. Full variable domain (rest looked up from reference TRBV9 and TRBJ1-3): DSGVTQTPKHLITATGQRVTLRCSPRSGDLSVYWYQQSLDQGLQFLIQYYNGEERAKGNILERFSAQQFPDLHSELNLSSLELGDSALYFCASSPRTGGNSGNTIYFGEGSWLTVV.

The CDR3 loop reads CASSRDRSYEQYF. The CDR3, as DNA: TGTGCCAGCAGCCGCGACAGGTCCTACGAGCAGTACTTC. The rearrangement joins TRBV11-2 to TRBJ2-7, with D possibly being TRBD1 (6 bases). Germline lookup yields CDR1 SGHAT and CDR2 FQNNGV. The CDR3 runs 13 residues. V lost 5 bases and J lost 1, with 9 bases in between.

The chain links TRBV6-5 to TRBJ1-1; D call uncertain. Germline loops: CDR1 MNHEY, CDR2 SVGAGI. Trimming stripped 0 bases from V and 1 base from J, with 9 bases between. The CDR3 sequence is 15 residues long. The DNA for the CDR3 is TGTGCCAGCAGTTACTCTGAACAGACGAACACTGAAGCTTTCTTT. It specifies CASSYSEQTNTEAFF.

V gene TRBV6-6 combines with J gene TRBJ2-5; perhaps TRBD2 as D (5 bases). Trimming removed 4 bases from V and 5 bases from J, with 17 bases in between. Germline V gene data show CDR1 as MNHNY and CDR2 as SVGAGI (reference sequence). The CDR3 is 15 amino acids. This chain's CDR3 is CASSSYAGEMETQYF. The CDR3 DNA sequence: TGTGCCAGCAGTTCCTATGCGGGTGAAATGGAGACCCAGTACTTC.

This chain joins TRBV18 and TRBJ2-5; a weak D match, TRBD1 (6 bases). The germline gives CDR1 KGHSH, CDR2 LQKENI. The ends were cut back, 5 bases at V and 5 bases at J, with 24 bases in the middle. The CDR3 has 17 residues. The CDR3 DNA is TGTGCCAGCTCAGGAGAGAACCGGGACACCTTAGCCGAGACCCAGTACTTC. Protein: CASSGENRDTLAETQYF.